The clone carrying this TCR beta chain occurred a few times. The sample is drawn from a study of T-cell memory formation after mild COVID-19. The germline gives CDR1 SEHNR, CDR2 FQNEAQ (reference sequence). V was trimmed by 1 base and J by 3 bases, leaving 10 bases between them. The length of the CDR3 is 14 residues. Constant-segment-primed 5'RACE gave TCR alpha and TCR beta cDNA libraries with sample barcodes and UMIs. TCRdb re-analysed the 5' RACE reads in MiXCR, keeping a single row per CDR3 protein. The sample carries roughly 320,000 distinct CDR3 sequences, 28% recorded once. Input material: PBMCs or a T cell subset sorted from them (not recorded which). The V gene is TRBV7-9, the J gene TRBJ2-7, with a possible D match to TRBD1 (6 bases). The clonotype originates from an adult woman who had mild COVID-19 (a few samples of this study predate the infection). Cell type and time point are not known. CDR3 in DNA: TGTGCCAGCAGCTTAGACAACAGGGACTACGAGCAGTACTTC. It specifies CASSLDNRDYEQYF.